What follows are 24 T cell receptor beta chains derived from one specimen sequenced in a study of blood T cell repertoires in COVID-19. TCRdb keeps only in-frame clones here, not all; method: immunoSEQ multiplex PCR. The sample records a few hundred thousand clones, under 90% being singletons. The sample taken for sequencing was peripheral blood. The source is a woman of 80 years or more with acute or convalescent COVID-19.

This chain joins TRBV4-1 and TRBJ1-3, with 7 bases matching TRBD1. The length of the CDR3 is 15 residues. The germline V gene encodes CDR1 MGHRA and CDR2 YSYEKL. Trimming at V came to 5 bases and at J to 2 bases, leaving 6 bases not matched to a gene. The CDR3 loop reads CASSGTTGAGNTIYF. DNA for the CDR3: TGCGCCAGCAGCGGGACAACAGGGGCTGGAAACACCATATATTTT.

This chain's CDR3 is CASSSLTGQGNEQFF. The CDR3 DNA is TGTGCCAGCAGCTCGTTAACGGGACAGGGGAATGAGCAGTTCTTC. The genes are TRBV7-9 and TRBJ2-1; the match to TRBD1 covers 10 bases. CDR3 length: 15 residues. V shed 4 bases and J 7 bases; nucleotides not matched to a gene: 7. Germline V gene data show CDR1 as SEHNR and CDR2 as FQNEAQ (reference sequence).

Only a few counts were recorded for this clone. The V call is TRBV2, the J call TRBJ1-5; no clear D. The germline V and J ends were trimmed by 1 base and 2 bases, with 9 bases remaining between them. The length of the CDR3 is 15 residues. The germline CDR1 and CDR2 sequences are SNHLY and FYNNEI. CDR3 bases: TGTGCCAGCAGTGAAGAGGTGAGGGGCAATCAGCCCCAGCATTTT. Translation gives CASSEEVRGNQPQHF.

The V gene is TRBV10-3, the J gene TRBJ2-3; D not resolved. V gave up 5 bases and J gave up 5 bases, with 11 bases separating them. CDR1 and CDR2 from the germline V gene are ENHRY and SYGVKD. CDR3 size: 13 residues. CDR3 amino acids: CAISPDRVDTQYF. CDR3 in DNA: TGTGCCATCAGTCCCGACCGGGTAGATACGCAGTATTTT.

Turning to this clone: The same CDR3 can be traced to other DNA sequences in this sample. This chain joins TRBV27 and TRBJ1-2; the D gene is possibly TRBD1 (5 bases). This CDR3 spans 14 amino acids. Between the trimmed V and J ends, which lost 6 bases and 2 bases, there was a span of 13 bases. The germline CDR1 and CDR2 sequences are MNHEY and SMNVEV (reference sequence). CDR3 residues: CASRGGTVNYGYTF. For the CDR3, the DNA is TGTGCCAGCAGGGGGGGGACCGTCAACTATGGCTACACCTTC.

This chain connects TRBV19 to TRBJ2-1, with 8 bases aligning to TRBD1. Looked up from germline, CDR1 is LNHDA and CDR2 is SQIVND (reference sequence). This CDR3 has 14 residues. The V segment lost 3 bases and the J segment 8 bases; nucleotides outside the gene matches: 6. CDR3 residues: CASSMSWTGYEQFF. The CDR3 DNA follows: TGTGCCAGTAGTATGTCGTGGACAGGGTATGAGCAGTTCTTC.

The chain has TRBV15 and TRBJ2-5; tentative D call: TRBD2 (6 bases). Trimming cost V 1 base and J 1 base, with 19 bases left between them. This CDR3 has 18 residues. Germline CDR1 LNHNV, CDR2 YYDKDF (reference sequence). CDR3 residues: CATSRARTGTPLQETQYF. DNA for the CDR3: TGTGCCACCAGCAGAGCCCGTACCGGGACTCCTCTCCAAGAGACCCAGTACTTC.

The chain joins TRBV19 to TRBJ1-3; 9 bases agree with TRBD1. Trimming cost V 6 bases and J 0 bases; bases outside gene matches: 15. The CDR3 spans 19 residues. Germline CDR1 is LNHDA and CDR2 is SQIVND (reference sequence). CDR3 nucleotides: TGTGCCAGTAGCCCCACGGGACAGGGCCAAAGAGCCTCTGGAAACACCATATATTTT. Amino acids: CASSPTGQGQRASGNTIYF.

The rearrangement joins TRBV10-3 to TRBJ2-2; 14 nucleotides match TRBD2. Looked up from germline, CDR1 is ENHRY and CDR2 is SYGVKD. V was pared by 4 bases and J by 2 bases, with 6 bases of the junction left unmatched. This CDR3 spans 18 amino acids. CDR3 loop: CAISGMTSGGANTGELFF. DNA of the CDR3: TGTGCCATCAGTGGAATGACTAGCGGGGGGGCAAACACCGGGGAGCTGTTTTTT.

The chain recombines TRBV5-1 with TRBJ2-5, with 7 bases fitting TRBD2. Germline V gene sequence: CDR1 SGHRS, CDR2 YFSETQ. J gave up 3 bases and V 3 bases, and 8 bases lay outside the gene matches. This CDR3 contains 15 residues. CDR3 nucleotides: TGCGCCAGCAGCTGGCGGGACGCGGGGGAAGAGACCCAGTACTTC. This encodes CASSWRDAGEETQYF.

The V call is TRBV7-2, the J call TRBJ1-2; D not resolved. Germline V gene data show CDR1 as SGHTA and CDR2 as FQGNSA. The CDR3 runs 15 residues. V shed 3 bases and J shed 6 bases, with 17 bases lying between them. CDR3 bases: TGTGCCAGCAGCTTTTTGTCCGGAGACGTGAATGGCTACACCTTC. Translation: CASSFLSGDVNGYTF.

The chain joins TRBV2 to TRBJ2-7; no clear D. V was trimmed by 5 bases and J by 1 base, leaving 6 bases between them. The CDR3 runs 12 residues. From germline, CDR1 is SNHLY and CDR2 FYNNEI. The CDR3 here is CASSRDSYEQYF. The CDR3 DNA follows: TGTGCCAGCAGTAGAGATTCCTACGAGCAGTACTTC.

The count of this clone is one. The chain couples TRBV7-3 to TRBJ2-7; 12 bases map to TRBD1. From germline, CDR1 is SGHTA and CDR2 FQGTGA. CDR3 length: 16 residues. The V segment lost 3 bases and the J segment 0 bases; nucleotides outside the gene matches: 3. CDR3 coding DNA: TGTGCCAGCAGCTTCCAGGGACAGGGGGCCTCCTACGAGCAGTACTTC. Its protein product is CASSFQGQGASYEQYF.

The V and J genes are TRBV6-1 and TRBJ1-5; perhaps TRBD1 as D (6 bases). V shed 3 bases and J shed 0 bases, with 12 bases lying between them. This CDR3 spans 16 amino acids. Germline lookup yields CDR1 MNHNS and CDR2 SASEGT. CDR3 sequence reads: CASSDTGKYSNQPQHF. The CDR3 DNA sequence: TGTGCCAGCAGTGATACAGGGAAGTATAGCAATCAGCCCCAGCATTTT.

This clone was counted between two and nine times. The chain carries TRBV6-5 and TRBJ2-5; the match to TRBD1 covers 10 bases. Looked up from germline, CDR1 is MNHEY and CDR2 is SVGAGI. V lost 6 bases and J lost 7; bases outside the gene matches: 8. The CDR3 is 14 amino acids. The CDR3: CASRPGQGTGTQYF. The DNA for the CDR3 is TGTGCCAGCAGACCGGGACAGGGGACGGGGACCCAGTACTTC.

This chain connects TRBV24-1 to TRBJ2-1; possibly TRBD1 for D (6 bases). This CDR3 comprises 14 residues. Germline CDR1 is KGHDR and CDR2 is SFDVKD. V was clipped by 3 bases and J by 9 bases, with 14 bases between them. In nucleotides, the CDR3 is TGTGCCACCAGTGATAGGCAGGGGTCAACTGAGCAGTTCTTC. Translated: CATSDRQGSTEQFF.

The chain combines TRBV3-1 (or the pseudogene TRBV3-2) with TRBJ2-7; TRBD2 is a possible D gene (6 bases). With 4 bases removed from V and 6 bases from J, the gap between germline ends came to 13 bases. The CDR3 runs 13 residues. Germline CDR1 reads LGHDT; CDR2 reads YNNKEL (reference sequence). The CDR3 reads CASSPGTRLEQYF. CDR3 coding DNA: TGTGCCAGCAGCCCCGGGACTCGACTCGAGCAGTACTTC.

The gene calls are TRBV11-3 and TRBJ2-7; 7 bases match TRBD1. V was clipped by 1 base and J by 3 bases; unmatched bases: 6. CDR1 is SGHNT and CDR2 is YENEEA in the germline V gene. CDR3 size: 15 residues. DNA for the CDR3: TGTGCCAGCAGCTTAGGCCTGGCAGGGGGCTACGAGCAGTACTTC. The encoded protein is CASSLGLAGGYEQYF.

The V and J genes are TRBV7-2 and TRBJ1-6, with TRBD1 matching over 11 bases. Germline values: CDR1 SGHTA, CDR2 FQGNSA. Trimming at V came to 4 bases and at J to 5 bases, leaving 7 bases not matched to a gene. The CDR3 is 17 amino acids. Here the CDR3 reads CASSSRTGGSHNSPLHF. In nucleotides, the CDR3 is TGTGCCAGCAGCTCGCGGACAGGGGGCTCTCATAATTCACCCCTCCACTTT.

The rearrangement uses TRBV7-2 and TRBJ2-3; the match to TRBD2 covers 9 bases. Germline values: CDR1 SGHTA, CDR2 FQGNSA. The trim removed 1 base at V and 6 bases at J, leaving 11 bases unmatched. The CDR3 has 17 amino acids. CDR3 sequence reads: CASSLVVFGGGVDTQYF. In nucleotides, the CDR3 is TGTGCCAGCAGCTTAGTTGTCTTTGGCGGGGGGGTTGATACGCAGTATTTT.

J is TRBJ1-1 and V is TRBV18; D is possibly TRBD1 (6 bases). CDR3 size: 15 residues. Germline V gene lookup returns CDR1 KGHSH and CDR2 LQKENI. V shed 2 bases and J shed 5 bases, with 15 bases lying between them. The CDR3 DNA reads as TGTGCCAGCTCACCATCGACAGGAGAGCAGACTGAAGCTTTCTTT. This encodes CASSPSTGEQTEAFF.

The V and J genes are TRBV6-2 or TRBV6-3 and TRBJ1-2, with D tentatively TRBD1 (6 bases). The CDR3 spans 12 residues. V shed 6 bases and J shed 5 bases, with 10 bases lying between them. CDR1 and CDR2 from the germline V gene are MNHEY and SVGEGT. This CDR3 is CASSSQGYGYTF. The CDR3 DNA reads TGTGCCAGCAGCTCACAGGGTTATGGCTACACCTTC.

This clone appeared a single time. The chain has TRBV5-5 and TRBJ1-2, with D possibly TRBD1 on 5 matching bases. CDR3 length: 15 amino acids. Trimming shortened V by 0 bases and J by 7 bases, and 16 bases separated the two germline ends. The germline gives CDR1 SGHKS, CDR2 YYEKEE (reference sequence). CDR3 DNA: TGTGCCAGCAGCTTGGAGGGGACTATCCTACCTGGCTACACCTTC. Translation: CASSLEGTILPGYTF.

The CDR3 loop reads CASSLSGGVSQPQHF. Here the CDR3 DNA reads TGTGCCAGCAGCCTCTCAGGGGGCGTAAGTCAGCCCCAGCATTTT. The rearrangement uses TRBV27 and TRBJ1-5; 8 bases line up with TRBD1. Per the germline V gene, CDR1 is MNHEY and CDR2 is SMNVEV (reference sequence). This CDR3 has 15 amino acids. After removal of 6 bases from V and 6 bases from J, the junction contained 10 bases not matched to a gene.